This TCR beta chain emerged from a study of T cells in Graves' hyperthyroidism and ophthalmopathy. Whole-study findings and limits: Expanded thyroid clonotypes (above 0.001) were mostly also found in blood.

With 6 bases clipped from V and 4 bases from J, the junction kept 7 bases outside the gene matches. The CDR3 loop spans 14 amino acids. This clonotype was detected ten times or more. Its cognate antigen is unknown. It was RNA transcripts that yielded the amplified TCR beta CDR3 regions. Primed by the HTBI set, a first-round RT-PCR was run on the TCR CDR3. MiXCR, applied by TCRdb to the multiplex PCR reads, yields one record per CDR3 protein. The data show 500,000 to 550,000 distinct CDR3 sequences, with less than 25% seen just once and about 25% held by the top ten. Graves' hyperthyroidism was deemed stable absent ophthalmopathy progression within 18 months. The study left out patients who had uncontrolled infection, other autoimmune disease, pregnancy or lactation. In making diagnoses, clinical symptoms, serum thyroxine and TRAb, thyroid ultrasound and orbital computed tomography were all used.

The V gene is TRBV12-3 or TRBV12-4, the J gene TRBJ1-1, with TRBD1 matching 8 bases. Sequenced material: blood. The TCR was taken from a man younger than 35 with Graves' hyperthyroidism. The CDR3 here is CASSLIDRGTEAFF. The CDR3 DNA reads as TGTGCCAGCAGCCTAATTGACAGGGGCACTGAAGCTTTCTTT.